This TCR beta chain is from a study of CD8 T cells in ankylosing spondylitis. Regarding this clonotype: Its antigen remains unidentified.

TCRdb re-derived calls from the 5' RACE reads in MiXCR, one entry per CDR3 protein. The sample includes around 140,000 distinct CDR3 sequences, 17% of them seen just once. Trimming took 5 bases from V and 8 from J; bases not matched to a gene: 9. This CDR3 contains 13 residues. Germline lookup yields CDR1 DFQATT and CDR2 SNEGSKA (reference sequence). Overall study results and limits: Reactive arthritis synovial fluid and blood were previously reported to contain some motif variants. A TCR beta motif made of roughly eight highly homologous variants seemed typical of ankylosing spondylitis blood.

Specimen: blood, either unsorted or a sorted T cell fraction (not recorded which). The source of this sequence is a male donor with ankylosing spondylitis. The chain carries TRBV20-1 and TRBJ2-1, with 7 bases lining up with TRBD2. The CDR3 DNA reads TGCAGTGCTGCCTCGGGACTATACGATGAGCAGTTCTTC. It translates to CSAASGLYDEQFF.